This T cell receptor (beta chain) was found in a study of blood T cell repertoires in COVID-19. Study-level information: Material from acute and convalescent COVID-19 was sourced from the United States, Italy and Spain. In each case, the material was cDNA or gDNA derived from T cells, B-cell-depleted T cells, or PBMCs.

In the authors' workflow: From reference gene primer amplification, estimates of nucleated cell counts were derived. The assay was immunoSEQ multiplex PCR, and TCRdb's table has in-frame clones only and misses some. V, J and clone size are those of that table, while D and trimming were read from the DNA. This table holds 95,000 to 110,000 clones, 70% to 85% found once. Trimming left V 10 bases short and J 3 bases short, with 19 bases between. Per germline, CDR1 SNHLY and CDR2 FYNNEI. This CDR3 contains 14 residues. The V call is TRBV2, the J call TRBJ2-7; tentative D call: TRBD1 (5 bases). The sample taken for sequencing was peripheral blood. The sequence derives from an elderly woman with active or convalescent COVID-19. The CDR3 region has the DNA TGTGCCACTAGTAGGACACAAAAGATCTACGAGCAGTACTTC. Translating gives CATSRTQKIYEQYF.